This T cell receptor beta chain was obtained from a study of tumor-infiltrating lymphocytes in primary liver carcinoma. Whole-study results and caveats: Overlap between tumor regions exceeded overlap of tumor with adjacent tissue or blood.

On this clonotype itself: The antigen remains unidentified.

TCR beta cDNA was prepared out of roughly 450 ng total RNA by means of a constant-region primer. For TCR beta, libraries were produced by three nested multiplex PCR rounds using slightly modified ARM-PCR. The two initial PCR rounds, around 10 cycles each, used TRBV1-TRBV30 forward and C-beta reverse primers. TCRdb re-derived calls from the multiplex PCR reads in MiXCR, one entry per CDR3 protein. The sample lists roughly 91,000 distinct CDR3 sequences; 55% to 75% were seen once. The CDR3 loop spans 15 amino acids. Trimming shortened V by 5 bases and J by 11 bases, and 22 bases separated the two germline ends. CDR1 SGHAT and CDR2 FQDESV come from the germline V gene (reference sequence). The roughly 20-31 mg bulk tissue piece was not sorted before simultaneous RNA and DNA extraction.

The chain carries TRBV11-1 and TRBJ2-1; maybe TRBD2 (6 bases). This clonotype originated in a woman aged 55-69 years with primary liver carcinoma and hepatitis B virus infection. Sequenced material: liver tumor tissue from sampling region 5. Subset defined: tumor region T5, tumor centre. CDR3 loop: CASSQRAGRGVQQFF. The CDR3 DNA follows: TGTGCCAGCAGCCAGAGAGCCGGGAGAGGGGTTCAGCAGTTCTTC.